This TCR beta chain was profiled in a study of OX40 agonist ivuxolimab in advanced cancers. Study-wide background: The dose-escalation cohort was roughly 83% male, with a mean age of approximately 62 years, ranging about 23 to 90. General study findings and limits: Among patients with partial responses at 0.1-3.0 mg/kg, clonal expansion was among the lowest.

Germline assignment: CDR1 SGHNT and CDR2 YENEEA. V lost 0 bases and J 2 bases, leaving 8 bases between the germline ends. The length of the CDR3 is 15 residues. The data were produced by immunoSEQ multiplex PCR, yet TCRdb's version contains in-frame clones alone and is incomplete. Altogether some 70,000 clones are present, more than 85% being singletons, with the ten largest covering about 0.95%. Turning to this clone: The antigen is unknown.

This TCR was recovered from an adult with an advanced solid tumor such as melanoma, head and neck, liver or kidney cancer. The gene calls are TRBV11-3 and TRBJ2-1, with D tentatively TRBD1 (5 bases). The source material was CD4+ or CD8+ T cells sorted from blood, sampled in a trial of the OX40 agonist ivuxolimab. The DNA of the CDR3 is TGTGCCAGCAGCTTAGACCAGGGAACCTACAATGAGCAGTTCTTC. Protein product: CASSLDQGTYNEQFF.